The present T cell receptor (beta chain) was sequenced within a study of post-analysis software for immune sequencing data. Study details: The patients showed relapsing-remitting, secondary progressive and progressive-relapsing multiple sclerosis courses.

About this clonotype itself: What it binds is not known.

General observations from the study: TRBV5-6, TRBV5-1 and TRBV20-1 belonged to a set of roughly 5 TRBV segments that were more frequent in patients than controls. Significantly decreased normalized Chao1 diversity was recorded for multiple sclerosis patients relative to controls.

Trimming removed 4 bases from V and 0 bases from J, with 17 bases in between. This CDR3 is built from 16 residues. Germline V gene lookup returns CDR1 DFQATT and CDR2 SNEGSKA (reference sequence). The library was made from cDNA and included unique molecular identifiers. Once roughly 0.95 to 10 million T cells were used, roughly 500,000 cDNA molecules resulted. TCRdb re-analysed the PCR reads in MiXCR, keeping a single row per CDR3 protein. The sample includes fewer than 850,000 distinct CDR3 sequences, 40% to 55% of them seen just once. The sequenced material came from blood. The rearrangement joins TRBV20-1 to TRBJ2-3; D is perhaps TRBD2 (6 bases). The receptor was derived from a girl aged 10-17 years with multiple sclerosis. The CDR3, as DNA: TGCAGTGCTACCCGGCGAGCGGGCCCGAGCACAGATACGCAGTATTTT. Its protein is CSATRRAGPSTDTQYF.